This entry lists 2 T cell receptor beta chains sequenced from one sample in a study of control samples from healthy donors and cancer patients. The method was immunoSEQ multiplex PCR; TCRdb's version includes in-frame clones alone and lacks a portion of them. Among tens of thousands of clones listed, 75% to 95% were seen once. Input material: PBMCs. These receptors were collected from a man aged 45-65 years with lung cancer.

The rearrangement uses TRBV5-1 and TRBJ2-1; 11 nucleotides match TRBD1. Trimming took 3 bases from V and 4 from J; bases not matched to a gene: 3. Looked up from germline, CDR1 is SGHRS and CDR2 is YFSETQ. The CDR3 contains 15 residues. The CDR3 is CASSSGTGGYNEQFF. The CDR3 DNA reads TGCGCCAGCAGCTCCGGGACAGGGGGGTACAATGAGCAGTTCTTC.

V and J are TRBV7-2 and TRBJ1-3; D unclear. The CDR3 runs 15 residues. Trimming cost V 7 bases and J 0 bases, with 13 bases left between them. CDR1 and CDR2 (germline): SGHTA, FQGNSA. CDR3 sequence: CASTSYRLSGNTIYF. DNA of the CDR3: TGTGCCAGCACCTCGTACAGACTCTCTGGAAACACCATATATTTT.